The rows below give T cell receptor beta chains drawn from one sample of a study of blood T cell repertoires in COVID-19. The data were produced by immunoSEQ multiplex PCR, yet TCRdb's version contains in-frame clones alone and is incomplete. The profile shows about 210,000 clones, about 88% of them singletons. Sequenced sample: PBMCs or T cells enriched from blood (not recorded which). The receptors shown here come from a woman in her forties in a cohort exposed to, infected with or recovered from COVID-19 (not recorded which). CDR3s leave out the opening cysteine and the closing phenylalanine or tryptophan.

ASSLGGGRVAYEQY	TRBJ2-7	TRBV7-9
ASSITSGVPDTQY	TRBJ2-3	TRBV5-5
ASSLAGQGNSPLH	TRBJ1-6	TRBV7-8
ASSRGWERLSWTDTQY	TRBJ2-3	TRBV5-4
ATSTQLEGASPLH	TRBJ1-6	TRBV15
ASSLAGGRETQY	TRBJ2-5	TRBV27
ASSSNREMNTEAF	TRBJ1-1	TRBV7-9
ASRRDRIYTGELF	TRBJ2-2	TRBV6-5
ASSPTGDRGNYGYT	TRBJ1-2	TRBV19
ASSPGTGGRKQF	TRBJ2-1	TRBV18